This T cell receptor beta chain comes out of a study of CD8+CD57+ T cells in acquired aplastic anemia. Findings of the study overall: Sharing between patients and controls was observed for twenty-nine CD8+ CDR3 sequences.

CDR3 and TCR beta VDJ profiling relied on genomic DNA as the template. TCRdb recomputed calls from the reads with MiXCR, one row per CDR3 protein. This sample has a few hundred thousand distinct CDR3 sequences, with 45% to 70% found just once. Germline-derived CDR1 and CDR2 are WSHSY and SAAADI. CDR3 length: 13 residues. This clonotype has at least ten counts. Its antigen is as yet unknown. Sequencing input: sorted CD4+, CD8+, or CD8+CD57+ T cells (not recorded which) from PBMCs. The rearrangement uses TRBV10-2 and TRBJ2-7; TRBD2 matches at 8 bases. The receptor comes from a human donor with severe aplastic anemia or a healthy control (not recorded which). The CDR3 nucleotides are TGCGCATCCGGGACTAGTGGCGTCCACGAGCAGTACTTC. It yields the protein CASGTSGVHEQYF.